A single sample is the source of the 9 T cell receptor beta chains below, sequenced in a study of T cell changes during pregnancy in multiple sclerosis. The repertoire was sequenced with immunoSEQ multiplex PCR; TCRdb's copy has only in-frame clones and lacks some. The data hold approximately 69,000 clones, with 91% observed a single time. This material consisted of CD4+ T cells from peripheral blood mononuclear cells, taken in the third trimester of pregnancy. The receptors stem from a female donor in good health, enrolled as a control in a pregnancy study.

CDR3 sequence (DNA): TGTGCCAGTAGGGGGACAATCGGTATCCCCGGGGAGCTGTTTTTT. It yields the protein CASRGTIGIPGELFF. This chain links TRBV11-3 with TRBJ2-2, with D possibly being TRBD1 (6 bases). The germline gives CDR1 SGHNT, CDR2 YENEEA. V was shortened by 9 bases and J by 6 bases, with 20 bases between the two germline ends. The CDR3 has 15 residues.

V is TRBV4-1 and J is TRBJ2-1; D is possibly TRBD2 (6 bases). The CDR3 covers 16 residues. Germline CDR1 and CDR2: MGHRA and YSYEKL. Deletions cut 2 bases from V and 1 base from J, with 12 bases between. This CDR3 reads CASSQFTGVSYNEQFF. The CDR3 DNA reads TGCGCCAGCAGCCAATTTACGGGGGTATCCTACAATGAGCAGTTCTTC.

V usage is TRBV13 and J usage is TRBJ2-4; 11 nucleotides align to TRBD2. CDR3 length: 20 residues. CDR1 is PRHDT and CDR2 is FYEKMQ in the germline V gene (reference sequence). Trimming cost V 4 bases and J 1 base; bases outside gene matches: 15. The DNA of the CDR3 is TGTGCCAGCAGCTCCTCATTCCTTACTAGCGGGGGAGGGGCCAAAAACATTCAGTACTTC. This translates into CASSSSFLTSGGGAKNIQYF.

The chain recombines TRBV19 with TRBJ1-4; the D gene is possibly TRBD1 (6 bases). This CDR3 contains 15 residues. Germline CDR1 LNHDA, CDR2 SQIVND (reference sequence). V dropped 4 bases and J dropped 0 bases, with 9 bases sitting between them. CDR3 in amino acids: CASSRQVATNEKLFF. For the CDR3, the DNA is TGTGCCAGTAGTAGACAGGTTGCAACTAATGAAAAACTGTTTTTT. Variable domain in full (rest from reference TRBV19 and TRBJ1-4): DGGITQSPKYLFRKEGQNVTLSCEQNLNHDAMYWYRQDPGQGLRLIYYSQIVNDFQKGDIAEGYSVSREKKESFPLTVTSAQKNPTAFYLCASSRQVATNEKLFFGSGTQLSVL.

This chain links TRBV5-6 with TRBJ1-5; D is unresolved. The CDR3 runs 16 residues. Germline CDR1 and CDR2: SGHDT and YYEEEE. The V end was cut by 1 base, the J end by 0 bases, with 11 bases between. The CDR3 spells CASSLYSGNSNQPQHF. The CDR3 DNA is TGTGCCAGCAGCTTGTACTCCGGGAATAGCAATCAGCCCCAGCATTTT.

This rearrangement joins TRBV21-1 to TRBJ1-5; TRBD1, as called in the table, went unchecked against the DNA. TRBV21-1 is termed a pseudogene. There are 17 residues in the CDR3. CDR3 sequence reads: CASSVYRGKGSNQPQHF. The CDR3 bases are TGTGCCAGCAGCGTTTACAGGGGAAAGGGTAGCAATCAGCCCCAGCATTTT.

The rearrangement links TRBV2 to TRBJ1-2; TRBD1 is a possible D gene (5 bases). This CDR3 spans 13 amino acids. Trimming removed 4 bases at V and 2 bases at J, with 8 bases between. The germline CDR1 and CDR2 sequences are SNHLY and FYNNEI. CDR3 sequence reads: CASSAGLNYGYTF. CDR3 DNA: TGTGCCAGCAGTGCGGGACTCAACTATGGCTACACCTTC.

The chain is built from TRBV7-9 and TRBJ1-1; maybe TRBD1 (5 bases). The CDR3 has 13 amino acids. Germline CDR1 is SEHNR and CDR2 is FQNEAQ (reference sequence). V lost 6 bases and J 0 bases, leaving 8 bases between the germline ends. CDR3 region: CASRQTVNTEAFF. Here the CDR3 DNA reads TGTGCCAGCAGGCAGACAGTGAACACTGAAGCTTTCTTT.

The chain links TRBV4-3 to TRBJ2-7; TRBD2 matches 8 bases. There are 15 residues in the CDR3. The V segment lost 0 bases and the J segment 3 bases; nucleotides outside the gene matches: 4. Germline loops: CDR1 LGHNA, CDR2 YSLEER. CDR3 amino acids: CASSQEGSGVYEQYF. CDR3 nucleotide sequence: TGCGCCAGCAGCCAAGAAGGTAGCGGGGTCTACGAGCAGTACTTC.